The 6 T cell receptor beta chains listed next were all sequenced from one sample in a study of identifying expanded T cells in peripheral blood (dated by TCRdb to between 2018 and 2021). The library was built by means of the immunoSEQ multiplex PCR assay. TCRdb mirrors the immuneACCESS table, restricted to in-frame sequences. Some clones are absent from its copies; in checked studies, under half trace to an unresolved V gene, and the reason for the others is unknown. The table for this sample lists around 47,000 clones; 65% to 90% of them were counted only once. The biggest ten clones account for 13% to 15% of the sample. The specimen was blood. The receptors were gathered from a person aged 18-69 years in good health.

The chain has TRBV27 and TRBJ2-7; the match to TRBD1 covers 8 bases. This CDR3 contains 14 residues. CDR1 is MNHEY and CDR2 is SMNVEV in the germline V gene (reference sequence). J was trimmed by 2 bases and V by 5 bases; bases with no gene match: 5. This CDR3 reads CASSPSRGPYEQYF. The DNA for the CDR3 is TGTGCCAGCAGTCCCTCCAGGGGGCCCTACGAGCAGTACTTC.

V usage is TRBV5-8 and J usage is TRBJ2-7, with 8 positions matching TRBD2. Per the germline V gene, CDR1 is SGHTS and CDR2 is YDEGEE. Losses at the gene ends were 2 bases for V and 4 bases for J; bases not matched to a gene: 2. The CDR3 contains 13 residues. Here the CDR3 DNA reads TGTGCCAGCAGCTTACAGCGGGGGTACGAGCAGTACTTC. It encodes CASSLQRGYEQYF. The full variable domain, in which reference TRBV5-8 and TRBJ2-7 provide the parts outside the CDR3, is EAGVTQSPTHLIKTRGQQATLRCSPISGHTSVYWYQQALGLGLQFLLWYDEGEERNRGNFPPRFSGRQFPNYSSELNVNALELEDSALYLCASSLQRGYEQYFGPGTRLTVT.

The CDR3 nucleotides are TGTGCCAGCAGTATCTCCAGGGGGGCGAACACTGAAGCTTTCTTT. This sequence encodes CASSISRGANTEAFF. J is TRBJ1-1 and V is TRBV6-1; 7 bases are shared with TRBD1. V trimming: 5 bases; J trimming: 1 base; junction bases outside the gene matches: 7. Germline CDR1 MNHNS, CDR2 SASEGT. CDR3 length: 15 residues.

The rearrangement joins TRBV15 to TRBJ2-7; the match to TRBD2 covers 15 bases. The CDR3 length is 15 residues. Looked up from germline, CDR1 is LNHNV and CDR2 is YYDKDF (reference sequence). Germline trimming cut 5 bases from V and 6 bases from J; bases unmatched to any gene: 5. The CDR3 DNA sequence: TGTGCCACCAGCCATGGGACTAGCGGGAGGTTCGAGCAGTACTTC. Encoded protein: CATSHGTSGRFEQYF. The whole variable domain, filled in from reference TRBV15 and TRBJ2-7, reads DAMVIQNPRYQVTQFGKPVTLSCSQTLNHNVMYWYQQKSSQAPKLLFHYYDKDFNNEADTPDNFQSRRPNTSFCFLDIRSPGLGDTAMYLCATSHGTSGRFEQYFGPGTRLTVT.

This clone was observed once. The CDR3, as DNA: TGTGCCAGCAGTTTTAGCGGGACTTCCTACAATGAGCAGTTCTTC. Translating gives CASSFSGTSYNEQFF. The V gene is TRBV7-9, the J gene TRBJ2-1, with TRBD2 matching over 8 bases. Germline lookup yields CDR1 SEHNR and CDR2 FQNEAQ (reference sequence). The CDR3 length is 15 residues. Trimming took 6 bases from V and 1 from J; bases not matched to a gene: 5.

The V gene is TRBV10-3, the J gene TRBJ2-1; 8 nucleotides line up with TRBD2. V shed 9 bases and J 2 bases; nucleotides not matched to a gene: 9. The CDR3 totals 15 residues. Per germline, CDR1 ENHRY and CDR2 SYGVKD. CDR3 coding DNA: TGTGCCATAGGGGAGGCAGCGGGAGCCTACAATGAGCAGTTCTTC. It encodes CAIGEAAGAYNEQFF.